Below are 5 T cell receptor beta chains sequenced from a single sample in a study of blood T cells in healthy people across ages. Primed by a sample-barcoded 5' primer and a J-beta primer mix, a second PCR proceeded for 7 to 11 cycles. MiXCR was run by TCRdb on the 5' RACE reads, yielding one entry per CDR3 protein. The sample consists of about 1.8 million distinct CDR3 sequences, roughly 49% of them appearing once. Sequencing was done on a sample of blood. The receptors derive from a woman aged 40 to 49 in good health.

This chain links TRBV5-1 with TRBJ1-2, with D unresolved. The ends were cut back, 0 bases at V and 2 bases at J, with 8 bases in the middle. Looked up from germline, CDR1 is SGHRS and CDR2 is YFSETQ. The CDR3 runs 14 residues. The chain's CDR3 is CASSLDSQNYGYTF. The CDR3 DNA reads as TGCGCCAGCAGCTTGGATTCTCAGAACTATGGCTACACCTTC.

This clonotype has a handful of counts. The DNA of the CDR3 is TGTGCCAGCAGCGTAGAGACAGGGCTAGTAAACTGGGAGTATGGCTACACCTTC. Translating gives CASSVETGLVNWEYGYTF. V usage is TRBV9 and J usage is TRBJ1-2; 7 positions match TRBD1. This CDR3 contains 18 residues. The V gene end was trimmed by 0 bases and the J gene end by 5 bases; junction bases not matched to a gene: 16. CDR1 is SGDLS, CDR2 YYNGEE, per germline.

The chain joins TRBV6-2 or TRBV6-3 to TRBJ1-2; TRBD1 might be the D (5 bases). Germline CDR1 is MNHEY and CDR2 is SVGEGT. The germline V and J ends were trimmed by 2 bases and 2 bases, with 12 bases remaining between them. The CDR3 covers 15 residues. CDR3: CASSYEGRVNYGYTF. CDR3 nucleotide sequence: TGTGCCAGCAGTTACGAAGGCAGGGTCAACTATGGCTACACCTTC.

The chain is built from TRBV27 and TRBJ2-3, with 7 bases lining up with TRBD2. This CDR3 region has 14 residues. CDR1 is MNHEY and CDR2 is SMNVEV in the germline V gene (reference sequence). After removal of 2 bases from V and 4 bases from J, the junction contained 3 bases not matched to a gene. CDR3 sequence (DNA): TGTGCCAGCAGTTTAGTGGGGAGGGCAGATACGCAGTATTTT. It encodes CASSLVGRADTQYF.

This clonotype occurred many times. This sequence joins TRBV29-1 and TRBJ2-4; 7 bases are shared with TRBD1. J was trimmed by 7 bases and V by 0 bases; bases with no gene match: 3. Germline V lookup: CDR1 SQVTM, CDR2 ANQGSEA. There are 13 residues in the CDR3. The CDR3 DNA follows: TGCAGCGTTGAAGAGGGCAGGGGGAACATTCAGTACTTC. Translated: CSVEEGRGNIQYF.